A selection of T cell receptor beta chains follows, all from one sample in a study of cytomegalovirus exposure and HLA in healthy donors. Sequencing used immunoSEQ multiplex PCR; TCRdb keeps in-frame clones, though not all of them. Counted here are 150,000 to 200,000 clones, about 70% occurring once; the ten biggest clones make up about 2.9%. The sample consisted of PBMCs. These receptors were obtained from a woman between 40 and 55 years old in good health and CMV-seropositive. Each CDR3 is given with its conserved first and last residue. The order of the fields is V gene, D gene, clone size, J gene, CDR3 protein, CDR3 DNA. The D gene is left open where the match is weak. A row's size may be missing; if present it is once, few, many or a size class.

v_gene: TRBV19; d_gene: TRBD2; abundance: .; j_gene: TRBJ2-5; CDR3aa: CASGGLAAQETQYF; CDR3nt: TGTGCCAGTGGGGGACTAGCGGCTCAAGAGACCCAGTACTTC
v_gene: TRBV19; d_gene: TRBD1; abundance: .; j_gene: TRBJ2-1; CDR3aa: CASIARLGTGHYNEQFF; CDR3nt: TGTGCCAGTATCGCCCGGCTCGGGACAGGGCACTACAATGAGCAGTTCTTC
v_gene: TRBV4-3; d_gene: .; abundance: .; j_gene: TRBJ1-5; CDR3aa: CASSQDRSLNQPQNF; CDR3nt: TGCGCCAGCAGCCAAGATAGGAGTTTGAATCAGCCCCAGAATTTT
v_gene: TRBV27; d_gene: TRBD1; abundance: .; j_gene: TRBJ2-5; CDR3aa: CASSLTGTDHYQETQYF; CDR3nt: TGTGCCAGCAGTTTAACCGGGACAGACCATTACCAAGAGACCCAGTACTTC
v_gene: TRBV14; d_gene: .; abundance: .; j_gene: TRBJ1-4; CDR3aa: CASSLWTGATNEKLFF; CDR3nt: TGTGCCAGCAGCCTTTGGACGGGGGCAACTAATGAAAAACTGTTTTTT
v_gene: TRBV5-4; d_gene: .; abundance: .; j_gene: TRBJ2-7; CDR3aa: CASSLAGSYEQYF; CDR3nt: TGTGCCAGCAGCTTAGCCGGCTCCTACGAGCAGTACTTC
v_gene: TRBV2; d_gene: .; abundance: .; j_gene: TRBJ1-1; CDR3aa: CASSADGSTEAFF; CDR3nt: TGTGCCAGCAGCGCTGATGGGAGCACTGAAGCTTTCTTT
v_gene: TRBV15; d_gene: TRBD1; abundance: few; j_gene: TRBJ1-6; CDR3aa: CATSREQGWSSPLHF; CDR3nt: TGTGCCACCAGCAGAGAACAGGGGTGGAGTTCACCCCTCCACTTT
v_gene: TRBV19; d_gene: .; abundance: .; j_gene: TRBJ1-5; CDR3aa: CASSYPSRNQPQHF; CDR3nt: TGTGCCAGTAGTTACCCCTCTAGGAATCAGCCCCAGCATTTT
v_gene: TRBV7-2; d_gene: TRBD2; abundance: .; j_gene: TRBJ2-7; CDR3aa: CASSRGGRSYEQYF; CDR3nt: TGTGCCAGCAGTCGGGGGGGCCGCTCCTACGAGCAGTACTTC
v_gene: TRBV9; d_gene: .; abundance: .; j_gene: TRBJ1-4; CDR3aa: CASSGGPFGEKLFF; CDR3nt: TGTGCCAGCAGCGGGGGCCCGTTCGGGGAAAAACTGTTTTTT
v_gene: TRBV7-9; d_gene: .; abundance: .; j_gene: TRBJ1-4; CDR3aa: CASSPSGEWEKLFF; CDR3nt: TGTGCCAGCAGCCCTAGCGGGGAGTGGGAAAAACTGTTTTTT
v_gene: TRBV28; d_gene: .; abundance: .; j_gene: TRBJ1-2; CDR3aa: CASSLVGTGNYGYTF; CDR3nt: TGTGCCAGCAGCCTGGTGGGCACAGGTAACTATGGCTACACCTTC
v_gene: TRBV7-3; d_gene: .; abundance: .; j_gene: TRBJ2-5; CDR3aa: CASSLSQGEETQYF; CDR3nt: TGTGCCAGCAGCTTAAGCCAGGGCGAAGAGACCCAGTACTTC
v_gene: TRBV4-3; d_gene: .; abundance: few; j_gene: TRBJ2-2; CDR3aa: CASSQVGGYAGELFF; CDR3nt: TGCGCCAGCAGCCAAGTTGGGGGGTACGCCGGGGAGCTGTTTTTT
v_gene: TRBV11-3; d_gene: TRBD1; abundance: .; j_gene: TRBJ1-1; CDR3aa: CASSFPGGENTEAFF; CDR3nt: TGTGCCAGCAGCTTTCCAGGGGGCGAGAACACTGAAGCTTTCTTT
v_gene: TRBV28; d_gene: .; abundance: .; j_gene: TRBJ1-5; CDR3aa: CASSFGDYQPQHF; CDR3nt: TGTGCCAGCAGTTTCGGGGATTATCAGCCCCAGCATTTT
v_gene: TRBV29-1; d_gene: TRBD1; abundance: .; j_gene: TRBJ2-2; CDR3aa: CSVRSTGTDTGELFF; CDR3nt: TGCAGCGTCAGATCGACAGGGACGGACACCGGGGAGCTGTTTTTT
v_gene: TRBV6-4; d_gene: .; abundance: .; j_gene: TRBJ1-6; CDR3aa: CASSEGAMSPLHF; CDR3nt: TGTGCCAGCAGTGAAGGGGCCATGTCACCCCTCCACTTT
v_gene: TRBV9; d_gene: .; abundance: .; j_gene: TRBJ1-5; CDR3aa: CASSVGTEANQPQHF; CDR3nt: TGTGCCAGCAGCGTAGGAACAGAAGCTAATCAGCCCCAGCATTTT
v_gene: TRBV6-5; d_gene: TRBD1; abundance: .; j_gene: TRBJ2-5; CDR3aa: CASSPQGEETQYF; CDR3nt: TGTGCCAGCAGTCCCCAGGGGGAAGAGACCCAGTACTTC
v_gene: TRBV25-1; d_gene: TRBD2; abundance: .; j_gene: TRBJ2-1; CDR3aa: CASSRLAGAYNEQFF; CDR3nt: TGTGCCAGCTCCCGACTAGCGGGGGCCTACAATGAGCAGTTCTTC
v_gene: TRBV19; d_gene: TRBD1; abundance: .; j_gene: TRBJ2-3; CDR3aa: CASSQGVDTQYF; CDR3nt: TGTGCCAGTAGTCAGGGGGTTGATACGCAGTATTTT
v_gene: TRBV9; d_gene: TRBD2; abundance: .; j_gene: TRBJ2-5; CDR3aa: CASSVASSSGLETQYF; CDR3nt: TGTGCCAGCAGCGTAGCTTCGAGTAGCGGGCTAGAGACCCAGTACTTC
v_gene: TRBV19; d_gene: .; abundance: .; j_gene: TRBJ1-5; CDR3aa: CASSTNRDNQPQHF; CDR3nt: TGTGCCAGTAGTACAAACAGGGACAATCAGCCCCAGCATTTT
v_gene: TRBV6-5; d_gene: TRBD1; abundance: .; j_gene: TRBJ2-1; CDR3aa: CASSFQQGASYNEQFF; CDR3nt: TGTGCCAGCAGTTTTCAACAGGGGGCCTCCTACAATGAGCAGTTCTTC
v_gene: TRBV12-5; d_gene: .; abundance: few; j_gene: TRBJ1-1; CDR3aa: CASGGPGGDTEAFF; CDR3nt: TGTGCTAGTGGAGGCCCTGGAGGAGACACTGAAGCTTTCTTT
v_gene: TRBV6-1; d_gene: TRBD2; abundance: .; j_gene: TRBJ2-7; CDR3aa: CASRAGTSLSEQYF; CDR3nt: TGTGCCAGCAGAGCCGGGACTAGTCTCAGCGAGCAGTACTTC
v_gene: TRBV28; d_gene: .; abundance: few; j_gene: TRBJ1-2; CDR3aa: CASSLPGINYGYTF; CDR3nt: TGTGCCAGCAGTTTACCCGGGATCAACTATGGCTACACCTTC
v_gene: TRBV6-1; d_gene: TRBD1; abundance: few; j_gene: TRBJ2-7; CDR3aa: CASRDRLMYEQYF; CDR3nt: TGTGCCAGCCGGGACAGGTTGATGTACGAGCAGTACTTC
v_gene: TRBV13; d_gene: TRBD1; abundance: once; j_gene: TRBJ2-1; CDR3aa: CASSSKWGQGDNEQFF; CDR3nt: TGTGCCAGCAGCTCAAAATGGGGACAGGGGGACAATGAGCAGTTCTTC
v_gene: TRBV6-6; d_gene: TRBD1; abundance: .; j_gene: TRBJ1-4; CDR3aa: CASTLQGFGEKLFF; CDR3nt: TGTGCCAGCACCTTACAGGGGTTCGGTGAAAAACTGTTTTTT
v_gene: TRBV27; d_gene: TRBD2; abundance: .; j_gene: TRBJ2-7; CDR3aa: CASSLGSGGYYEQYF; CDR3nt: TGTGCCAGCAGTTTAGGGTCGGGAGGGTACTACGAGCAGTACTTC
v_gene: TRBV29-1; d_gene: .; abundance: .; j_gene: TRBJ2-7; CDR3aa: CSGLEPGTYEQYF; CDR3nt: TGCAGCGGATTGGAACCCGGGACCTACGAGCAGTACTTC
v_gene: TRBV18; d_gene: TRBD2; abundance: .; j_gene: TRBJ2-1; CDR3aa: CASSPSSGDYNEQFF; CDR3nt: TGTGCCAGCTCACCATCTAGCGGGGACTACAATGAGCAGTTCTTC
v_gene: TRBV18; d_gene: TRBD2; abundance: few; j_gene: TRBJ2-1; CDR3aa: CASSPYQTSGGPSGEQFF; CDR3nt: TGTGCCAGCTCACCGTATCAGACTAGCGGGGGCCCGAGCGGTGAGCAGTTCTTC
v_gene: TRBV11-2; d_gene: TRBD2; abundance: .; j_gene: TRBJ2-7; CDR3aa: CASSPGGCEQYF; CDR3nt: TGTGCCAGCAGCCCGGGGGGGTGCGAGCAGTACTTC
v_gene: TRBV6-5; d_gene: TRBD1; abundance: .; j_gene: TRBJ2-4; CDR3aa: CASTDRGGTKNIQYF; CDR3nt: TGTGCCAGCACAGACAGGGGGGGAACCAAAAACATTCAGTACTTC
v_gene: TRBV5-1; d_gene: .; abundance: .; j_gene: TRBJ1-4; CDR3aa: CASSLEPSRRGFGEKLFF; CDR3nt: TGCGCCAGCAGCCTGGAACCTTCCCGGCGGGGGTTTGGGGAAAAACTGTTTTTT
v_gene: TRBV10-3; d_gene: .; abundance: .; j_gene: TRBJ2-6; CDR3aa: CAISVGPSGANVLTF; CDR3nt: TGTGCCATCAGTGTCGGTCCTTCTGGGGCCAACGTCCTGACTTTC
v_gene: TRBV10-3; d_gene: TRBD1; abundance: .; j_gene: TRBJ2-7; CDR3aa: CAISVTGGDEQYF; CDR3nt: TGTGCCATCAGTGTGACAGGGGGGGACGAGCAGTACTTC
v_gene: TRBV5-1; d_gene: .; abundance: .; j_gene: TRBJ2-3; CDR3aa: CASSLDSGALDTQYF; CDR3nt: TGCGCCAGCAGCTTGGATAGCGGAGCCCTAGATACGCAGTATTTT
v_gene: TRBV6-5; d_gene: .; abundance: once; j_gene: TRBJ2-3; CDR3aa: CASSYSSGSTDTQYF; CDR3nt: TGTGCCAGCAGTTACTCGAGCGGGAGCACAGATACGCAGTATTTT
v_gene: TRBV18; d_gene: TRBD1; abundance: .; j_gene: TRBJ1-1; CDR3aa: CASSPDRGTEAFF; CDR3nt: TGTGCCAGCTCCCCCGACAGGGGCACTGAAGCTTTCTTT
v_gene: TRBV2; d_gene: TRBD1; abundance: .; j_gene: TRBJ1-5; CDR3aa: CASSPQGTYQPQHF; CDR3nt: TGTGCCAGCAGTCCACAGGGGACTTATCAGCCCCAGCATTTT
v_gene: TRBV7-2; d_gene: TRBD2; abundance: .; j_gene: TRBJ2-5; CDR3aa: CASSLLGLAVPETQYF; CDR3nt: TGTGCCAGCAGCTTATTAGGACTAGCGGTCCCAGAGACCCAGTACTTC
v_gene: TRBV28; d_gene: .; abundance: once; j_gene: TRBJ2-1; CDR3aa: CASSFAGYNEQFF; CDR3nt: TGTGCCAGCAGTTTTGCAGGTTACAATGAGCAGTTCTTC
v_gene: TRBV19; d_gene: .; abundance: .; j_gene: TRBJ2-7; CDR3aa: CASSIVGYSNEQYF; CDR3nt: TGTGCCAGTAGTATCGTTGGCTATAGCAACGAGCAGTACTTC
v_gene: TRBV9; d_gene: .; abundance: few; j_gene: TRBJ1-1; CDR3aa: CASSVGGRSKAFF; CDR3nt: TGTGCCAGCAGCGTTGGAGGACGGAGTAAAGCTTTCTTT
v_gene: TRBV18; d_gene: TRBD2; abundance: .; j_gene: TRBJ2-3; CDR3aa: CASSKTGGTTDTQYF; CDR3nt: TGTGCCAGCTCCAAGACCGGGGGGACCACAGATACGCAGTATTTT
v_gene: TRBV6-5; d_gene: .; abundance: .; j_gene: TRBJ2-1; CDR3aa: CASSYSPPGNEQFF; CDR3nt: TGTGCCAGCAGTTACAGCCCCCCGGGTAATGAGCAGTTCTTC
v_gene: TRBV28; d_gene: TRBD1; abundance: .; j_gene: TRBJ1-1; CDR3aa: CASSAGTGTNTEAFF; CDR3nt: TGTGCCAGCAGCGCCGGGACAGGGACGAACACTGAAGCTTTCTTT
v_gene: TRBV28; d_gene: .; abundance: .; j_gene: TRBJ2-7; CDR3aa: CASKPGLTISYEQYF; CDR3nt: TGTGCCAGCAAGCCGGGACTTACGATTTCCTACGAGCAGTACTTC
v_gene: TRBV5-6; d_gene: TRBD2; abundance: .; j_gene: TRBJ2-5; CDR3aa: CASSVGARGGQETQYF; CDR3nt: TGTGCCAGCAGCGTGGGGGCCCGGGGGGGCCAAGAGACCCAGTACTTC
v_gene: TRBV10-3; d_gene: TRBD1; abundance: once; j_gene: TRBJ2-7; CDR3aa: CAISDDRVAYEQYF; CDR3nt: TGTGCCATCAGCGACGACAGGGTTGCCTACGAGCAGTACTTC
v_gene: TRBV5-1; d_gene: TRBD2; abundance: .; j_gene: TRBJ2-5; CDR3aa: CASSLGTSGGQETQYF; CDR3nt: TGCGCCAGCAGCTTGGGGACTAGCGGGGGGCAAGAGACCCAGTACTTC
v_gene: TRBV5-1; d_gene: .; abundance: .; j_gene: TRBJ1-1; CDR3aa: CASSSGGGIAFF; CDR3nt: TGCGCCAGCAGCTCCGGGGGAGGGATAGCTTTCTTT
v_gene: TRBV7-9; d_gene: TRBD1; abundance: .; j_gene: TRBJ1-4; CDR3aa: CASSLAAGGHEKLFF; CDR3nt: TGTGCCAGCAGCTTAGCCGCAGGGGGTCATGAAAAACTGTTTTTT
v_gene: TRBV25-1; d_gene: .; abundance: .; j_gene: TRBJ2-7; CDR3aa: CASSPTESSYEQYF; CDR3nt: TGTGCCAGCAGTCCAACGGAGAGCTCCTACGAGCAGTACTTC
v_gene: TRBV27; d_gene: .; abundance: once; j_gene: TRBJ2-1; CDR3aa: CASAGSSYNEQFF; CDR3nt: TGTGCCAGCGCCGGGAGCTCCTACAATGAGCAGTTCTTC